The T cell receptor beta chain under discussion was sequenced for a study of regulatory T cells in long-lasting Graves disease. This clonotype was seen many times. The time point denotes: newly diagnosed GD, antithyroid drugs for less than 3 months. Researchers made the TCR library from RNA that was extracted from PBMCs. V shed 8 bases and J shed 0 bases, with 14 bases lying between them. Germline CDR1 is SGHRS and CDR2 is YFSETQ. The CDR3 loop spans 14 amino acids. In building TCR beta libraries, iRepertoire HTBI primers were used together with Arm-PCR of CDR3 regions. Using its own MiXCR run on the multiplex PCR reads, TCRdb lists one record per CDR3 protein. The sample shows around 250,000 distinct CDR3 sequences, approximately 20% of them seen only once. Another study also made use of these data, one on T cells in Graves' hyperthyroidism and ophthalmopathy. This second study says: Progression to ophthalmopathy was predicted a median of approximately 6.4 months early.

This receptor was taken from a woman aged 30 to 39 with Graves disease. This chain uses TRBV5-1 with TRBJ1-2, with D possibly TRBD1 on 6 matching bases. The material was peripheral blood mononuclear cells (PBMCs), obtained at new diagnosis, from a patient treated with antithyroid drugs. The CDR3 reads CASSRDTANYGYTF. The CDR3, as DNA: TGCGCCAGTTCACGGGACACCGCTAACTATGGCTACACCTTC. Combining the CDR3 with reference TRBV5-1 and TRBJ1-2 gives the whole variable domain KAGVTQTPRYLIKTRGQQVTLSCSPISGHRSVSWYQQTPGQGLQFLFEYFSETQRNKGNFPGRFSGRQFSNSRSEMNVSTLELGDSALYLCASSRDTANYGYTFGSGTRLTVV.